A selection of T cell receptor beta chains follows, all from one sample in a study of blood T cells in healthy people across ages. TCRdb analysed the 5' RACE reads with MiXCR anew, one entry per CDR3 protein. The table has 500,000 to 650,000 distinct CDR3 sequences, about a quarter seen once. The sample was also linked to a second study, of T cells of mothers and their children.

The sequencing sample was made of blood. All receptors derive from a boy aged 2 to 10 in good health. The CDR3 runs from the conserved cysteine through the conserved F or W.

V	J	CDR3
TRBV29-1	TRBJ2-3	CSVELPDTQYF
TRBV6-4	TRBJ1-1	CASSEDTYTEAFF
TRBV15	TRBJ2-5	CATSRRRTETQYF
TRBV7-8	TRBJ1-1	CASSLGRTGGFTEAFF
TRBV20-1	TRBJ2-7	CSARDLGQSSYEQYF
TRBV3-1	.	CASSQDLPWTARNEQFF
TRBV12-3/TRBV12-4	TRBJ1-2	CASRPRGSAYGYTF
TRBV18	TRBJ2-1	CASSPPSGGQGYEQFF
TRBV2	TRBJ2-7	CASMGTRNSYEQYF
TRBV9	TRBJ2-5	CASSGEVQETQYF
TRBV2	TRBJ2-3	CASSESRVAREQYF
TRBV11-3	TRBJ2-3	CASSLDHPDTQYF
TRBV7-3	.	CASSLDVGETQYF
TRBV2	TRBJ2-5	CASSESKISGGRETQYF
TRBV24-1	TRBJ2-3	CATSETGGPTDTQYF
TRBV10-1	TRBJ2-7	CASSSTGTGIGEQYF
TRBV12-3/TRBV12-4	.	CASTVGDLEGVQFF
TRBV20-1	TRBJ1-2	CSALQGINYGYTF
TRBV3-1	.	CASSQVPGMVYNEQFF
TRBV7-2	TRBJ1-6	CASTQNQGAYSPLHF
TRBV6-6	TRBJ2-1	CASSPRREQFF
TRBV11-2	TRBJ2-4	CASSPPFLAKNIQYF
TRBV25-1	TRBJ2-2	CASSEGQGLNTGELFF
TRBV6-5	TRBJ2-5	CASSYGVAGEQETQYF
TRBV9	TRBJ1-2	CASSHPTDRYTF
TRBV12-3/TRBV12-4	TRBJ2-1	CASTDNRDRQFF
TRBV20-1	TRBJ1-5	CSAEAQGMGNQPQHF
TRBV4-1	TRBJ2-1	CASSQVKRDRRVNEQFF
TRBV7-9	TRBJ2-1	CASSEDRSYNEQFF
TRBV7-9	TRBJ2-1	CASSSTTGGAYNEQFF
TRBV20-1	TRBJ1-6	CSASLQGVHSPLHF
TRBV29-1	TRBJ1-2	CSVPRTEPNYGYTF
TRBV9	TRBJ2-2	CASRGDRGRNTGELFF
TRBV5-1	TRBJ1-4	CASSLTGAREKLFF
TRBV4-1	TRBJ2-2	CASSRTQGDTGELFF
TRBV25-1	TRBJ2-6	CAAGANVLTF